Following are 27 T cell receptor beta chains from one sample sequenced in a study of blood T cells in healthy people across ages (dated by TCRdb to the mid-2010s). The library was obtained by 5' RACE. Sequencing took place on an Illumina HiSeq 2500. The second PCR ran for roughly 7 to 12 cycles and used a J-beta primer mix along with a sample-barcoded 5' primer. The public reads were reanalyzed by TCRdb: fastp trimming at Q25, MiXCR alignment, in-frame beta chains only. For every CDR3 protein sequence, its rows merge into one entry that carries the most common genes and DNA. The sample table lists 450,000 to 600,000 distinct CDR3 sequences, roughly a quarter of them with a count of one. The biggest ten clones account for about 3.9% of the sample. In addition, the sample was reused for a study of T cells of mothers and their children.

Sequencing input: blood. These receptors were taken from a boy aged 2 to 9 in good health.

The rearrangement joins TRBV12-5 to TRBJ1-4, with D unresolved. Germline V gene sequence: CDR1 LGHNT, CDR2 FRNRAP. V lost 5 bases to trimming and J lost 0 bases, with 7 bases between them. The CDR3 spans 14 residues. The chain's CDR3 is CASGPGATNEKLFF. The CDR3 bases are TGTGCTAGTGGTCCGGGTGCAACTAATGAAAAACTGTTTTTT.

The chain employs TRBV29-1 and TRBJ2-3, with 7 bases lining up with TRBD1. Germline CDR1 reads SQVTM; CDR2 reads ANQGSEA. Losses at the gene ends were 6 bases for V and 0 bases for J; bases not matched to a gene: 6. CDR3 length: 14 amino acids. The CDR3 DNA follows: TGCAGCGTAGGACAGGACCTAAGCACAGATACGCAGTATTTT. Residues: CSVGQDLSTDTQYF.

This chain links TRBV5-1 with TRBJ2-3; the D gene could be TRBD1 or TRBD2 (5 bases each). CDR1 SGHRS and CDR2 YFSETQ come from the germline V gene. This CDR3 is built from 14 residues. V lost 3 bases, J lost 4 bases, and 12 bases lay in between. As DNA, the CDR3 is TGCGCCAGCAGCTGGGTGGGGGACGCAGATACGCAGTATTTT. Translated: CASSWVGDADTQYF.

The J gene is TRBJ2-2, the V gene TRBV7-8, with 9 positions matching TRBD2. Per the germline V gene, CDR1 is SGHVS and CDR2 is FQNEAQ. Trimming cost V 8 bases and J 1 base; bases outside gene matches: 8. CDR3 length equals 16 residues. The CDR3 region is CASAEGSGGNTGELFF. The DNA for the CDR3 is TGTGCCAGCGCCGAGGGTAGCGGGGGGAACACCGGGGAGCTGTTTTTT.

The V gene is TRBV3-1, the J gene TRBJ2-5; 7 positions match TRBD2. The length of the CDR3 is 13 residues. J lost 12 bases, V lost 0 bases, and 7 bases had no gene match. Germline V gene lookup returns CDR1 LGHDT and CDR2 YNNKEL (reference sequence). The CDR3 loop reads CASSQDSVLAKYF. Written as DNA, the CDR3 is TGTGCCAGCAGCCAAGATTCGGTACTAGCGAAGTACTTC.

The chain combines TRBV7-2 with TRBJ2-5, with 10 bases aligning to TRBD2. The CDR3 is made up of 16 amino acids. The germline V gene has CDR1 SGHTA and CDR2 FQGNSA. The V segment lost 5 bases and the J segment 1 base; nucleotides outside the gene matches: 7. The CDR3: CASSPEIAGGQETQYF. Written as DNA, the CDR3 is TGTGCCAGCAGCCCGGAAATAGCGGGGGGCCAAGAGACCCAGTACTTC.

The rearrangement uses TRBV29-1 and TRBJ1-1; D not resolved. V lost 7 bases, J lost 0 bases, and 12 bases lay in between. The CDR3 covers 13 residues. Germline assignment: CDR1 SQVTM and CDR2 ANQGSEA. The CDR3 here is CSGRKLMNTEAFF. The DNA for the CDR3 is TGCAGCGGGAGAAAGCTAATGAACACTGAAGCTTTCTTT. The full variable domain, rest sourced from reference TRBV29-1 and TRBJ1-1, is SAVISQKPSRDICQRGTSLTIQCQVDSQVTMMFWYRQQPGQSLTLIATANQGSEATYESGFVIDKFPISRPNLTFSTLTVSNMSPEDSSIYLCSGRKLMNTEAFFGQGTRLTVV.

This chain uses TRBV2 with TRBJ2-7; 10 positions agree with TRBD2. In germline, CDR1 is SNHLY, CDR2 FYNNEI. This CDR3 spans 14 amino acids. V was pared by 5 bases and J by 7 bases, with 8 bases of the junction left unmatched. Here the CDR3 reads CASSLEREGWEQYF. DNA for the CDR3: TGTGCCAGCAGTCTCGAGCGGGAGGGGTGGGAGCAGTACTTC.

This clonotype has a single count. The V call is TRBV12-3 or TRBV12-4, the J call TRBJ1-3; D is possibly TRBD1 (5 bases). The ends were cut back, 8 bases at V and 3 bases at J, with 17 bases in the middle. This CDR3 is built from 15 residues. The CDR3 sequence: CASPPGQTYGNTIYF. The DNA for the CDR3 is TGTGCCAGCCCCCCCGGACAAACGTATGGAAACACCATATATTTT.

V is TRBV5-1 and J is TRBJ1-1, with 7 bases identical to TRBD1. Per germline, CDR1 SGHRS and CDR2 YFSETQ. The CDR3 is 18 amino acids. V shed 3 bases and J 0 bases; nucleotides not matched to a gene: 14. This CDR3 is CASSSFQQGTPLNTEAFF. In DNA, the CDR3 is TGCGCCAGCAGCTCCTTCCAACAGGGGACACCGTTGAACACTGAAGCTTTCTTT.

The rearrangement joins TRBV7-2 to TRBJ2-5, with 12 bases that match TRBD2. The CDR3 covers 16 residues. CDR1 is SGHTA, CDR2 FQGNSA, per germline. J gave up 5 bases and V 2 bases, and 6 bases lay outside the gene matches. CDR3 protein: CASSLPTSGSRETQYF. CDR3 in DNA: TGTGCCAGCAGCTTACCGACTAGCGGGAGTCGGGAGACCCAGTACTTC.

This clonotype was seen a few times. The chain is built from TRBV12-3 or TRBV12-4 and TRBJ2-5; perhaps D is TRBD1 or TRBD2 (5 bases each). The J call could be wrong; TRBJ2-1 is a better fit for the DNA end. The CDR3 is made up of 13 amino acids. The CDR3 is CASRVPGHNEQFF. CDR3 bases: TGTGCCAGCAGGGTACCGGGACACAATGAGCAGTTCTTC.

The V and J genes are TRBV20-1 and TRBJ1-2; D call uncertain. CDR3 length: 11 amino acids. CDR1 and CDR2 from the germline V gene are DFQATT and SNEGSKA (reference sequence). Trimming took 6 bases from V and 6 from J, leaving 11 bases between them. The CDR3 sequence: CSAGIRNGYTF. CDR3 nucleotides: TGCAGTGCCGGAATTCGGAATGGCTACACCTTC.

The genes are TRBV7-9 and TRBJ2-1; D may be TRBD2 (6 bases). The CDR3 spans 14 residues. V was clipped by 5 bases and J by 0 bases, with 8 bases between them. Germline V gives CDR1 SEHNR, CDR2 FQNEAQ (reference sequence). CDR3 sequence reads: CASSGTDSYNEQFF. CDR3 bases: TGTGCCAGCAGCGGGACTGACTCCTACAATGAGCAGTTCTTC.

This clonotype was counted a few times. The chain links TRBV7-2 to TRBJ2-4; 11 bases are shared with TRBD1. CDR3 length: 15 amino acids. V dropped 3 bases and J dropped 7; count of bases not matched to a gene: 5. From germline, CDR1 is SGHTA and CDR2 FQGNSA. CDR3 nucleotides: TGTGCCAGCAGCTTCCCGGACAGGGGGCAGAACATTCAGTACTTC. Its translation is CASSFPDRGQNIQYF.

V is TRBV7-8 and J is TRBJ2-5; TRBD2 aligns across 7 bases. Trimming removed 5 bases from V and 5 bases from J; junction bases left unmatched: 11. The CDR3 loop spans 15 amino acids. Looked up from germline, CDR1 is SGHVS and CDR2 is FQNEAQ. Here the CDR3 DNA reads TGTGCCAGCAGCCCCCGGGCGACTAGCAGTGAGACCCAGTACTTC. It specifies CASSPRATSSETQYF.

A few counts support this clonotype. The rearrangement joins TRBV4-3 to TRBJ2-1, with D maybe TRBD2 (7 bases). The closer fit of TRBJ2-5 to the DNA end suggests the J call may be wrong. CDR1 LGHNA and CDR2 YSLEER come from the germline V gene. CDR3 length: 13 residues. The CDR3 nucleotides read TGCGCCAGCAGCCGGGGGGGCGCAGAGACCCAGTACTTC. This encodes CASSRGGAETQYF.

CDR3: CASSQERNSYNEQFF. The CDR3 coding sequence is TGCGCCAGCAGCCAAGAGCGTAACTCCTACAATGAGCAGTTCTTC. The V call is TRBV4-3, the J call TRBJ2-1, with D unclear. Looked up from germline, CDR1 is LGHNA and CDR2 is YSLEER. The V gene lost 0 bases and the J gene lost 0 bases, with 6 bases spanning the gap. The CDR3 contains 15 residues.

This CDR3 is CASSQDQRDYNEQFF. The CDR3 DNA sequence: TGTGCCAGCAGCCAAGACCAGCGGGACTACAATGAGCAGTTCTTC. This chain joins TRBV4-2 and TRBJ2-1; the match to TRBD2 covers 7 bases. The CDR3 contains 15 residues. Germline-derived CDR1 and CDR2 are LGHNA and YNFKEQ. V trimming: 0 bases; J trimming: 3 bases; junction bases outside the gene matches: 2.

In this sample, this clonotype turned up a few times. J is TRBJ2-7 and V is TRBV11-2; D unresolved. The CDR3 has 15 residues. Per germline, CDR1 SGHAT and CDR2 FQNNGV. Trimming took 5 bases from V and 2 from J, leaving 16 bases between them. The chain's CDR3 is CASSALSTFTYEQYF. In nucleotides, the CDR3 is TGTGCCAGCAGCGCTCTAAGTACTTTCACCTACGAGCAGTACTTC.

The V call is TRBV7-2, the J call TRBJ1-2; 10 bases line up with TRBD1. This CDR3 comprises 18 residues. Germline loops: CDR1 SGHTA, CDR2 FQGNSA. After removal of 5 bases from V and 3 bases from J, the junction contained 15 bases not matched to a gene. CDR3 DNA: TGTGCCAGCAGCGGACCACCGGGACAGGGGTCGATAGACTATGGCTACACCTTC. Translated: CASSGPPGQGSIDYGYTF.

This chain uses TRBV7-9 with TRBJ2-7, with 8 bases fitting TRBD2. Germline V lookup: CDR1 SEHNR, CDR2 FQNEAQ (reference sequence). The CDR3 totals 15 residues. V lost 1 base to trimming and J lost 1 base; unmatched junction nucleotides: 3. The CDR3 sequence: CASSLDLAGSYEQYF. In nucleotides, the CDR3 is TGTGCCAGCAGCTTAGATTTAGCGGGGTCCTACGAGCAGTACTTC.

The chain employs TRBV7-2 and TRBJ2-5; tentative D call: TRBD1 (6 bases). V was clipped by 3 bases and J by 1 base, with 9 bases between them. Germline loops: CDR1 SGHTA, CDR2 FQGNSA. CDR3 length: 14 amino acids. CDR3 coding DNA: TGTGCCAGCAGCTTCTCAGGGGCCCAAGAGACCCAGTACTTC. This sequence encodes CASSFSGAQETQYF.

This chain connects TRBV4-2 to TRBJ1-1; D ambiguous. Trimming removed 1 base at V and 0 bases at J, with 6 bases between. CDR1 is LGHNA and CDR2 is YNFKEQ in the germline V gene. This CDR3 contains 14 residues. CDR3 nucleotides: TGTGCCAGCAGCCAAGCGCCTATGAACACTGAAGCTTTCTTT. Translated: CASSQAPMNTEAFF.

The chain carries TRBV12-3 or TRBV12-4 and TRBJ2-1, with TRBD1 matching 7 bases. V lost 2 bases, J lost 4 bases, and 8 bases stayed unmatched. The CDR3 contains 16 residues. The CDR3 sequence: CASSLTSGTAYNEQFF. CDR3 nucleotide sequence: TGTGCCAGCAGTTTAACCTCCGGGACAGCATACAATGAGCAGTTCTTC.

The chain links TRBV27 to TRBJ2-7; D is unclear. CDR3 length: 15 amino acids. Germline CDR1 and CDR2: MNHEY and SMNVEV (reference sequence). Trimming removed 0 bases from V and 2 bases from J, with 11 bases in between. The CDR3 nucleotides are TGTGCCAGCAGTTTATCGTTTCGGGCAGCCTACGAGCAGTACTTC. Amino acids: CASSLSFRAAYEQYF.

Only a few counts were recorded for this clonotype. The chain recombines TRBV6-4 with TRBJ2-3, with 7 bases aligning to TRBD2. The CDR3 is 16 amino acids. The V gene end was trimmed by 5 bases and the J gene end by 2 bases; junction bases not matched to a gene: 10. Germline V gives CDR1 MRHNA, CDR2 SNTAGT. The CDR3 loop reads CASSSLAERFTDTQYF. As DNA, the CDR3 is TGTGCCAGCAGTAGCCTAGCGGAGCGGTTCACAGATACGCAGTATTTT.